This T cell receptor (beta chain) is drawn from a study of blood T cell repertoires in COVID-19. Germline CDR1 is MNHNS and CDR2 is SASEGT. This CDR3 is built from 13 residues. V was trimmed by 1 base and J by 5 bases, leaving 6 bases between them. In the original processing: Quantification of nucleated cells was approximated via reference gene primer amplification. Some clones are missing from TCRdb's copy, which holds only in-frame ones; the method was immunoSEQ multiplex PCR. D and trimming come from the DNA, and the V and J calls and clone size come from that table. The sample has 200,000 to 250,000 clones; around 82% are singletons.

The sequencing input was peripheral blood. The chain employs TRBV6-1 and TRBJ1-3, with D unresolved. This receptor was identified in a human donor in a cohort sampled during active COVID-19. The CDR3 DNA sequence: TGTGCCAGCAGTGAAGGAGGGAGAAACACCATATATTTT. Protein product: CASSEGGRNTIYF.